These T cell receptor beta chains were read from a single sample in a study of cytomegalovirus exposure and HLA in healthy donors. Libraries were prepared by immunoSEQ multiplex PCR; TCRdb keeps only in-frame clonotypes and omits some of them. The repertoire holds 150,000 to 200,000 clones, around three quarters seen once, with around 5.7% in the top ten. The specimen sequenced was PBMCs. The receptors here all came from a man aged 35-49 years in good health and CMV-seronegative. CDR3s include the opening cysteine and the closing phenylalanine or tryptophan. A D gene is named only where the DNA matches it firmly. The size entry is marked missing in some rows and otherwise reads once, few, many or a size class.

d_call,j_call,clone_size,v_call,cdr3_aa,cdr3_nt
.,TRBJ2-2,.,TRBV9,CASSLYRVTNTGELFF,TGTGCCAGCAGCCTTTACAGGGTAACGAACACCGGGGAGCTGTTTTTT
.,TRBJ2-3,.,TRBV10-1,CACRGVLSTDTQYF,TGCGCCTGCCGGGGTGTACTAAGCACAGATACGCAGTATTTT
TRBD1,TRBJ1-5,.,TRBV7-2,CASRRTGSQPQHF,TGTGCCAGCAGAAGGACAGGGAGCCAGCCCCAGCATTTT
.,TRBJ1-2,.,TRBV4-1,CASSQDPSANYGYTF,TGCGCCAGCAGCCAAGACCCATCAGCTAACTATGGCTACACCTTC
.,TRBJ2-2,.,TRBV7-2,CASSFLGGELFF,TGTGCCAGCAGCTTCCTCGGCGGGGAGCTGTTTTTT
.,TRBJ1-3,.,TRBV7-2,CASSLGGGYSGNTIYF,TGTGCCAGCAGCTTAGGTGGCGGGTACTCTGGAAACACCATATATTTT
.,TRBJ2-7,.,TRBV6-5,CASSLRAGEQYF,TGTGCCAGCAGCCTCAGGGCGGGGGAGCAGTACTTC
.,TRBJ2-7,.,TRBV27,CASTGEQYF,TGTGCCAGCACGGGGGAGCAGTACTTC
.,TRBJ2-7,.,TRBV6-6,CASSYRAGSLYEQYF,TGTGCCAGCAGTTACCGGGCCGGGAGTCTCTACGAGCAGTACTTC
.,TRBJ2-4,.,TRBV7-9,CASSFNRDILAKNIQYF,TGTGCCAGCAGTTTCAACCGGGACATACTAGCCAAAAACATTCAGTACTTC
TRBD1,TRBJ1-2,.,TRBV7-8,CASSLERGLSYGYTF,TGTGCCAGCAGCTTAGAGAGGGGGCTTAGCTATGGCTACACCTTC
TRBD2,TRBJ2-5,.,TRBV5-1,CASSTSTSGSQTQYF,TGCGCCAGCAGCACCAGCACTAGCGGGAGCCAGACCCAGTACTTC
.,TRBJ2-4,.,TRBV27,CASSFGGAKNIQYF,TGTGCCAGCAGTTTCGGCGGGGCCAAAAACATTCAGTACTTC
TRBD1,TRBJ1-1,.,TRBV4-1,CASSHPGGGTEAFF,TGCGCCAGCAGCCACCCAGGGGGCGGCACTGAAGCTTTCTTT
.,TRBJ1-2,.,TRBV18,CASSPGGDYGYTF,TGTGCCAGCTCACCGGGGGGGGACTATGGCTACACCTTC
.,TRBJ2-4,.,TRBV5-1,CASSRGGADKNIQYF,TGCGCCAGCAGTCGCGGGGGCGCTGACAAAAACATTCAGTACTTC
.,TRBJ1-3,.,TRBV9,CASSVATGGLAGNTIYF,TGTGCCAGCAGCGTAGCTACTGGGGGACTTGCAGGGAACACCATATATTTT
.,TRBJ1-2,.,TRBV7-9,CASSYTGHAEVGYTF,TGTGCCAGCAGCTATACAGGACACGCTGAGGTCGGCTACACCTTC
.,TRBJ1-4,few,TRBV6-6,CASSRPTGSNEKLFF,TGTGCCAGCAGCCGGCCCACCGGGAGCAATGAAAAACTGTTTTTT
TRBD1,TRBJ2-2,once,TRBV9,CASSARQGAGTGELFF,TGTGCCAGCAGCGCCCGACAGGGGGCGGGCACCGGGGAGCTGTTTTTT
TRBD2,TRBJ2-4,.,TRBV18,CASSPPELAGLLAKNIQYF,TGTGCCAGCTCACCACCGGAACTAGCGGGGCTTTTAGCCAAAAACATTCAGTACTTC
.,TRBJ2-3,.,TRBV6-6,CASSGAVSSTDTQYF,TGTGCCAGCAGTGGAGCGGTCTCTAGCACAGATACGCAGTATTTT
.,TRBJ2-1,.,TRBV7-9,CASSARQAYYSNEQFF,TGTGCCAGCAGCGCCCGACAGGCATATTACTCAAATGAGCAGTTCTTC
.,TRBJ1-5,once,TRBV7-2,CASSSPGGSNQPQHF,TGTGCCAGCAGCTCGCCCGGGGGGAGCAATCAGCCCCAGCATTTT
.,TRBJ1-4,.,TRBV7-9,CASSLSGAEGNEKLFF,TGTGCCAGCAGCTTATCCGGGGCGGAGGGAAATGAAAAACTGTTTTTT
.,TRBJ2-5,.,TRBV6-5,CASRVGAQAETQYF,TGTGCCAGCAGAGTTGGGGCTCAGGCGGAGACCCAGTACTTC
.,TRBJ2-7,.,TRBV11-2,CASSLVTGNSYEQYF,TGTGCCAGCAGCTTAGTCACAGGTAATTCCTACGAGCAGTACTTC
.,TRBJ1-2,.,TRBV7-3,CASSSGQGSRYGYTF,TGTGCCAGCAGCTCGGGGCAGGGGTCGCGCTATGGCTACACCTTC
TRBD1,TRBJ1-3,.,TRBV7-2,CASSLGQGVNTIYF,TGTGCCAGCAGCTTAGGACAGGGGGTAAACACCATATATTTT
.,TRBJ1-3,.,TRBV9,CASSVGSSGNTIYF,TGTGCCAGCAGCGTAGGGAGCTCTGGAAACACCATATATTTT
TRBD1,TRBJ1-5,.,TRBV19,CASSTTGNNQPQHF,TGTGCCAGTAGCACGACAGGGAACAATCAGCCCCAGCATTTT
TRBD1,TRBJ2-5,once,TRBV10-3,CAISGDRGGQETQYF,TGTGCCATCAGTGGGGACAGGGGAGGCCAAGAGACCCAGTACTTC
.,TRBJ2-2,.,TRBV7-2,CASSLAGLSTGELFF,TGTGCCAGCAGCTTAGCTGGGCTAAGCACCGGGGAGCTGTTTTTT
TRBD1,TRBJ1-4,.,TRBV18,CASSPSRTGYNEKLFF,TGTGCCAGCTCACCATCCCGGACAGGTTATAATGAAAAACTGTTTTTT
.,TRBJ1-2,.,TRBV30,CAWSAGAGYTF,TGTGCCTGGAGTGCAGGGGCTGGCTACACCTTC
.,TRBJ2-7,.,TRBV5-1,CASSLTGLVGEQYF,TGCGCCAGCAGCTTGACGGGTTTGGTTGGCGAGCAGTACTTC
.,TRBJ1-5,.,TRBV10-3,CAISESVGNQPQHF,TGTGCCATCAGTGAGTCTGTCGGCAATCAGCCCCAGCATTTT
TRBD2,TRBJ2-1,.,TRBV29-1,CSVTSGPRNEQFF,TGCAGCGTAACTAGCGGACCCAGGAATGAGCAGTTCTTC
TRBD1,TRBJ2-7,.,TRBV7-2,CASSRYRGWEQYF,TGTGCCAGCAGCCGATACAGGGGCTGGGAGCAGTACTTC
.,TRBJ2-3,.,TRBV7-2,CASSRRDTQYF,TGTGCCAGCAGCCGGAGGGATACGCAGTATTTT
TRBD1,TRBJ1-5,.,TRBV9,CASSASDRGIGGNQPQHF,TGTGCCAGCAGCGCGTCCGACAGGGGAATCGGGGGCAATCAGCCCCAGCATTTT
TRBD1,TRBJ1-3,.,TRBV6-5,CASRATGTGGNTIYF,TGTGCCAGCAGGGCTACCGGGACAGGGGGAAACACCATATATTTT
.,TRBJ1-1,many,TRBV28,CASSLGSTEAFF,TGTGCCAGCAGTTTAGGGAGCACTGAAGCTTTCTTT
.,TRBJ1-5,.,TRBV5-6,CASSLGVGQPQHF,TGTGCCAGCAGCTTAGGGGTAGGGCAGCCCCAGCATTTT
TRBD1,TRBJ2-2,.,TRBV6-5,CASSYSGTGSTGELFF,TGTGCCAGCAGTTACTCTGGGACAGGGTCCACCGGGGAGCTGTTTTTT
.,TRBJ2-7,.,TRBV7-6,CASSLAGRGSYEQYF,TGTGCCAGCAGCTTAGCTGGGCGGGGCTCCTACGAGCAGTACTTC
TRBD1,TRBJ1-1,once,TRBV7-2,CASSTQGALWNTEAFF,TGTGCCAGCAGCACACAGGGGGCGCTTTGGAACACTGAAGCTTTCTTT
.,TRBJ2-3,few,TRBV2,CATPDAGSHQGDTQYF,TGTGCCACCCCAGACGCGGGGTCTCACCAAGGAGATACGCAGTATTTT
.,TRBJ1-1,.,TRBV9,CASSVGPGGVGTEAFF,TGTGCCAGCAGCGTAGGCCCTGGGGGGGTGGGCACTGAAGCTTTCTTT
.,TRBJ1-1,once,TRBV11-2,CASSLIRGDTEAFF,TGTGCCAGCAGCTTAATCCGGGGGGACACTGAAGCTTTCTTT
TRBD2,TRBJ2-3,.,TRBV7-2,CASSLGETSGVNTQYF,TGTGCCAGCAGCTTAGGGGAGACTAGCGGGGTAAATACGCAGTATTTT
TRBD2,TRBJ2-7,.,TRBV7-8,CASSSLAGAPSYEQYF,TGTGCCAGCAGTTCTTTAGCGGGAGCCCCCTCCTACGAGCAGTACTTC
TRBD1,TRBJ2-7,.,TRBV5-1,CASSLGTGTDSYEQYF,TGCGCCAGCAGCTTAGGAACCGGGACAGACTCCTACGAGCAGTACTTC